This T cell receptor (beta chain) stems from a study of shared clonotypes between healthy human individuals. Across the whole study: Those who served as donors were two women and a few men between the ages of 18 and 49.

Trimming at V came to 4 bases and at J to 2 bases, leaving 4 bases not matched to a gene. Per germline, CDR1 MNHEY and CDR2 SMNVEV (reference sequence). This CDR3 contains 16 residues. Concerning this clone itself: Its target is unknown.

Terminally differentiated effector memory CD45RA+ cells were excluded by CCR7 positive selection of CD45RO-negative cells. The genomic DNA of each subset was split evenly across several immunoSEQ plates. Data came from immunoSEQ multiplex PCR; TCRdb stores just in-frame clones and leaves some out. In the table there are 750,000 to 1,000,000 clones, more than 85% of which are singletons. Findings and caveats of the study: Sequencing depth was a factor that was expected to affect clonotype sharing among donors.

This receptor was obtained from a man aged 25-45 years in good health. What was sequenced was naive CD8+ T cells sorted from blood. V gene TRBV27 combines with J gene TRBJ2-3; 12 bases are shared with TRBD2. CDR3 sequence reads: CASSSLAGGVTDTQYF. The CDR3 DNA reads as TGTGCCAGCAGTTCCCTAGCGGGAGGGGTCACAGATACGCAGTATTTT.